This is a list of T cell receptor beta chains from one sample in a study of beta chain features in type 1 diabetes. The protocol was immunoSEQ multiplex PCR, while the TCRdb copy is restricted to in-frame clones and leaves out a portion. This repertoire shows roughly 500,000 clones, over 10% found once; its top ten account for roughly 0.046%. The specimen sequenced was naive CD4+ T cells from blood. The receptor set was obtained from a woman aged 18-30 years in good health. CDR3s include the opening cysteine and the closing phenylalanine or tryptophan. Fields, in order: D gene, J gene, V gene, clone size, CDR3 protein, CDR3 DNA. D genes are given only for firm matches. Clone size is stated in some rows and not others, as once, few, many or a class when expanded.

>NA|TRBJ1-1|TRBV30|NA
CAWSMGGRAEAFF
TGTGCCTGGAGTATGGGGGGTAGGGCTGAAGCTTTCTTT
>NA|TRBJ2-7|TRBV7-3|NA
CASSPGRVNSYEQYF
TGTGCCAGCAGCCCCGGTCGGGTTAACTCCTACGAGCAGTACTTC
>NA|TRBJ2-1|TRBV7-9|few
CASSFGSSYNEQFF
TGTGCCAGCAGCTTCGGGAGCTCCTACAATGAGCAGTTCTTC
>NA|TRBJ1-6|TRBV7-8|NA
CASSPKIRESPLHF
TGTGCCAGCAGCCCCAAGATCAGGGAATCACCCCTCCACTTT
>TRBD2|TRBJ2-3|TRBV5-1|few
CASSLLAGVADTQYF
TGCGCCAGCAGCTTGCTAGCGGGAGTCGCGGATACGCAGTATTTT
>NA|TRBJ2-2|TRBV7-9|few
CASSPAGAGAGELFF
TGTGCCAGCAGCCCCGCGGGGGCAGGGGCCGGGGAGCTGTTTTTT
>NA|TRBJ2-1|TRBV18|few
CASSADRGEQFF
TGTGCCAGCTCCGCGGACCGAGGGGAGCAGTTCTTC
>NA|TRBJ2-6|TRBV6-6|NA
CATPSVPGANVLTF
TGTGCCACCCCCAGTGTCCCCGGGGCCAACGTCCTGACTTTC
>NA|TRBJ1-5|TRBV10-3|NA
CAISESGNSNQPQHF
TGTGCCATCAGTGAGAGCGGGAATAGCAATCAGCCCCAGCATTTT
>NA|TRBJ1-2|TRBV7-2|NA
CASSFSEGGYTF
TGTGCCAGCAGCTTCAGCGAAGGGGGCTACACCTTC
>NA|TRBJ2-4|TRBV7-8|NA
CASSSEGRFSKNIQYF
TGTGCCAGCAGCTCCGAGGGGCGGTTTTCCAAAAACATTCAGTACTTC
>NA|TRBJ2-1|TRBV28|few
CASSTQGAEYYNEQFF
TGTGCCAGCAGCACCCAGGGAGCGGAGTATTACAATGAGCAGTTCTTC
>NA|TRBJ1-2|TRBV11-2|NA
CASSLDPAGGGYTF
TGTGCCAGCAGCTTGGACCCCGCCGGGGGTGGCTACACCTTC
>NA|TRBJ2-3|TRBV7-8|NA
CASSRDHFTDTQYF
TGTGCCAGCAGCCGGGATCATTTCACAGATACGCAGTATTTT
>TRBD2|TRBJ2-3|TRBV27|few
CASSPKRGGGNTQYF
TGTGCCAGCAGTCCAAAGCGGGGGGGAGGAAATACGCAGTATTTT
>NA|TRBJ2-3|TRBV30|few
CAWSVGDTQYF
TGTGCCTGGAGTGTGGGAGATACGCAGTATTTT
>NA|TRBJ1-2|TRBV28|NA
CASSNHRDYGYTF
TGTGCCAGCAGTAACCACCGGGACTATGGCTACACCTTC
>TRBD2|TRBJ2-1|TRBV5-4|few
CASSFGGLAGDSGQFF
TGTGCCAGCAGCTTCGGGGGACTAGCGGGAGATAGCGGGCAGTTCTTC
>NA|TRBJ1-4|TRBV7-2|NA
CASRRTATNEKLFF
TGTGCCAGCAGGAGGACGGCAACTAATGAAAAACTGTTTTTT
>NA|TRBJ2-3|TRBV7-2|few
CASSYVGGDTQYF
TGTGCCAGCAGCTACGTAGGGGGAGATACGCAGTATTTT
>NA|TRBJ2-5|TRBV2|few
CASREETQYF
TGTGCCAGCCGGGAGGAGACCCAGTACTTC
>NA|TRBJ2-5|TRBV7-3|NA
CASSFGGLQETQYF
TGTGCCAGCAGCTTCGGGGGGCTCCAAGAGACCCAGTACTTC
>TRBD1|TRBJ1-5|TRBV2|few
CASSQGDQPQHF
TGTGCCAGCAGTCAGGGGGATCAGCCCCAGCATTTT
>NA|TRBJ2-7|TRBV15|NA
CATQSRSRDEQYF
TGTGCCACCCAATCGCGGTCCCGTGACGAGCAGTACTTC
>NA|TRBJ2-3|TRBV19|NA
CASSMEPPTDTQYF
TGTGCCAGTAGTATGGAACCCCCCACAGATACGCAGTATTTT
>NA|TRBJ2-7|TRBV4-2|few
CASSQGRGQSSYEQYF
TGTGCCAGCAGCCAAGGGCGGGGGCAATCCTCCTACGAGCAGTACTTC
>NA|TRBJ1-1|TRBV5-1|NA
CASSDDPNTEAFF
TGCGCCAGCAGCGATGACCCGAACACTGAAGCTTTCTTT
>NA|TRBJ2-7|TRBV2|NA
CASRVGEQYF
TGTGCCAGCAGAGTTGGCGAGCAGTACTTC
>TRBD2|TRBJ2-3|TRBV6-4|few
CASSAQPLAGLQYF
TGTGCCAGCAGTGCCCAACCACTAGCGGGATTACAGTATTTT
>TRBD1|TRBJ1-6|TRBV25-1|NA
CASSEFRGATSPLHF
TGTGCCAGCAGTGAATTCAGGGGGGCGACTTCACCCCTCCACTTT
>NA|TRBJ1-2|TRBV18|NA
CASSPDNYGYTF
TGTGCCAGCTCGCCAGACAACTATGGCTACACCTTC
>NA|TRBJ1-5|TRBV9|NA
CASSVEMDQPQHF
TGTGCCAGCAGCGTAGAAATGGATCAGCCCCAGCATTTT
>TRBD2|TRBJ2-7|TRBV15|NA
CATSRWGTNSYEQYF
TGTGCCACCAGCAGATGGGGGACTAACTCCTACGAGCAGTACTTC
>NA|TRBJ1-4|TRBV29-1|NA
CSVLRPTNEKLFF
TGCAGCGTTTTAAGACCAACTAATGAAAAACTGTTTTTT
>NA|TRBJ2-1|TRBV7-6|few
CASSSLGPNEQFF
TGTGCCAGCAGCTCCCTCGGGCCCAATGAGCAGTTCTTC
>NA|TRBJ2-5|TRBV2|NA
CASSTRIQETQYF
TGTGCCAGCAGCACAAGAATCCAAGAGACCCAGTACTTC
>TRBD2|TRBJ2-7|TRBV19|few
CASSILAGPYEQYF
TGTGCCAGTAGTATTCTAGCGGGACCCTACGAGCAGTACTTC
>TRBD1|TRBJ2-2|TRBV9|few
CASSSRQGNTGELFF
TGTGCCAGCAGCTCCCGACAGGGAAACACCGGGGAGCTGTTTTTT
>NA|TRBJ2-6|TRBV7-7|NA
CASSAVSARVGANVLTF
TGTGCTAGCAGCGCCGTGTCCGCGAGGGTTGGGGCCAACGTCCTGACTTTC
>NA|TRBJ2-5|TRBV4-3|few
CASSLDRQETQYF
TGCGCCAGCAGCCTCGACAGACAAGAGACCCAGTACTTC
>NA|TRBJ2-1|TRBV18|NA
CASSPDKSSYNEQFF
TGTGCCAGCTCACCTGACAAGAGCTCCTACAATGAGCAGTTCTTC
>TRBD2|TRBJ2-5|TRBV29-1|NA
CSARLAGPQETQYF
TGCAGCGCCCGACTAGCGGGGCCCCAAGAGACCCAGTACTTC
>NA|TRBJ2-3|TRBV4-2|NA
CASSQHGAGDTQYF
TGTGCCAGCAGCCAACACGGAGCGGGAGATACGCAGTATTTT